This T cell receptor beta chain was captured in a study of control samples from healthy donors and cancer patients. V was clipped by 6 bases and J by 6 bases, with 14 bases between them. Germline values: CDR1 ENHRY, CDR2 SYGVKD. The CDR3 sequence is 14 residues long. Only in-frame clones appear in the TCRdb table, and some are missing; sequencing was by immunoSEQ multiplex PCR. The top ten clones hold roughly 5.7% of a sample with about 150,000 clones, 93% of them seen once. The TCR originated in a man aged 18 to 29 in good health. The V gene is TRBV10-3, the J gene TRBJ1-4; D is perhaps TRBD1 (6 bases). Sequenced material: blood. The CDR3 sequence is CAISLQGFDEKLFF. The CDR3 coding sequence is TGTGCCATCAGCCTACAGGGTTTTGATGAAAAACTGTTTTTT.